This TCR beta chain was captured in a study of shared clonotypes between healthy human individuals. Trimming took 4 bases from V and 4 from J, leaving 10 bases between them. Germline lookup yields CDR1 SGHNT and CDR2 YYREEE (reference sequence). This CDR3 region has 13 residues. This clone was observed a single time. Antigen unknown. This specimen includes other DNA sequences encoding the same CDR3. As originally analysed: ImmunoSEQ yielded junction-only sequences lacking quality scores, so filtering differed. Here immunoSEQ multiplex PCR was the method, and the copy in TCRdb shows in-frame clones only, minus some. V, J and clone size reflect that table, while D and trimming were determined from the DNA. The sample lists a few million clones; roughly 90% were seen once. Notes on the study in general: Relative to memory subsets, naive subsets generally showed larger estimated richness. Non-shared clonotypes showed lower generation probabilities than clonotypes common to all four donors.

The rearrangement links TRBV5-4 to TRBJ2-3, with D tentatively TRBD2 (5 bases). The clonotype comes from a man aged 18 to 30 in good health. Some clones in this sample may be carry-over from other donors' samples. Sequencing was performed on naive CD4+ T cells from PBMCs. As to subset: CD45RA+ positively selected. Here the CDR3 reads CASSLTGADTQYF. CDR3 sequence (DNA): TGTGCCAGCAGCCTTACCGGGGCAGATACGCAGTATTTT.